Listed below are T cell receptor beta chains from one sample, sequenced in a study of blood T cell repertoires in COVID-19. Clones were read by immunoSEQ multiplex PCR, and TCRdb kept only the in-frame ones, dropping some. The sample carries about 200,000 clones, just under 85% recorded once. Input material: peripheral blood. The receptors were gathered from a human donor with acute or convalescent COVID-19. The donor label of this sample is uncertain. Each CDR3 is given with its conserved first and last residue. The D gene is left open where the match is weak. Clone size is stated in some rows and not others, as once, few, many or a class when expanded.

TRBD2	TRBV6-5	TRBJ2-1	.	CASSYSSSGREFF	TGTGCCAGCAGTTACTCTTCTAGCGGGAGGGAGTTCTTC
.	TRBV3-1/TRBV3-2	TRBJ2-4	.	CASSQGTTVGKNIQYF	TGTGCCAGCAGCCAAGGGACAACGGTGGGCAAAAACATTCAGTACTTC
.	TRBV3-1/TRBV3-2	TRBJ2-7	.	CASSHWGAYEQYF	TGTGCCAGCAGCCATTGGGGGGCCTACGAGCAGTACTTC
TRBD1	TRBV5-1	TRBJ1-2	.	CASSLDRAYGYTF	TGCGCCAGCAGCCTAGACAGGGCTTATGGCTACACCTTC
.	TRBV5-8	TRBJ1-2	.	CASSWSGEFYGYTF	TGTGCCAGCAGCTGGAGCGGCGAATTCTATGGCTACACCTTC
TRBD1	TRBV19	TRBJ2-3	.	CASSPGQGIGTQYF	TGTGCCAGTAGTCCGGGACAGGGAATTGGTACGCAGTATTTT
TRBD2	TRBV19	TRBJ2-1	few	CASSPAGASGNHEQFF	TGTGCCAGTAGTCCTGCTGGGGCTAGCGGGAATCATGAGCAGTTCTTC
TRBD2	TRBV11-2	TRBJ2-4	.	CASSPRTSGRAGAKNIQYF	TGTGCCAGCAGCCCGCGGACTAGCGGGAGGGCCGGGGCCAAAAACATTCAGTACTTC
.	TRBV2	TRBJ2-5	once	CASSDRQGPRETQYF	TGTGCCAGCAGTGATAGGCAGGGGCCTCGGGAGACCCAGTACTTC
.	TRBV24-1	TRBJ2-1	.	CATSDGPLQFF	TGTGCCACCAGTGATGGCCCCTTGCAGTTCTTC
TRBD1	TRBV27	TRBJ1-1	.	CASSFGDRGVTEAFF	TGTGCCAGCAGTTTCGGAGACAGGGGCGTCACTGAAGCTTTCTTT
.	TRBV19	TRBJ1-2	.	CASSKYSIYTF	TGTGCCAGTAGTAAATACTCTATCTACACCTTC
TRBD1	TRBV29-1	TRBJ1-1	.	CSVVPGTGDTEAFF	TGCAGCGTTGTCCCCGGGACAGGGGACACTGAAGCTTTCTTT
.	TRBV6-5	TRBJ2-5	.	CASSPGETQYF	TGTGCCAGCAGCCCAGGGGAGACCCAGTACTTC
.	TRBV19	TRBJ1-5	once	CASSIDPAGNQPQHF	TGTGCCAGTAGTATAGACCCAGCGGGCAATCAGCCCCAGCATTTT
.	TRBV10-2	TRBJ1-4	.	CASSEAGTWEKLFF	TGCGCCAGCAGTGAGGCAGGCACGTGGGAAAAACTGTTTTTT
TRBD1	TRBV7-3	TRBJ1-2	.	CASSFKQGGGYTF	TGTGCCAGCAGCTTTAAACAGGGGGGGGGCTACACCTTC
TRBD1	TRBV2	TRBJ1-5	.	CASRGNRGGGNQPQHF	TGTGCCAGCCGGGGAAACAGGGGAGGAGGCAATCAGCCCCAGCATTTT
TRBD1	TRBV4-2	TRBJ1-1	.	CASSQGAGGKAFF	TGTGCCAGCAGCCAAGGGGCAGGGGGTAAAGCTTTCTTT
TRBD1	TRBV30	TRBJ1-6	.	CAWTGTGAPISPLHF	TGTGCCTGGACCGGGACAGGGGCCCCCATTTCACCCCTCCACTTT
.	TRBV19	TRBJ1-3	.	CASSIDRTSQNTIYF	TGTGCCAGTAGTATAGATCGGACATCCCAGAACACCATATATTTT
.	TRBV21-1	TRBJ1-5	.	CASSKARGSNQPQHF	TGTGCCAGCAGCAAAGCCAGGGGGAGCAATCAGCCCCAGCATTTT
.	TRBV11-2	TRBJ2-5	.	CASSSSRETQYF	TGTGCCAGCAGCTCTTCCCGAGAGACCCAGTACTTC
TRBD1	TRBV9	TRBJ2-2	once	CASSIRQGRTGELFF	TGTGCCAGCAGCATCCGACAGGGCAGGACCGGGGAGCTGTTTTTT